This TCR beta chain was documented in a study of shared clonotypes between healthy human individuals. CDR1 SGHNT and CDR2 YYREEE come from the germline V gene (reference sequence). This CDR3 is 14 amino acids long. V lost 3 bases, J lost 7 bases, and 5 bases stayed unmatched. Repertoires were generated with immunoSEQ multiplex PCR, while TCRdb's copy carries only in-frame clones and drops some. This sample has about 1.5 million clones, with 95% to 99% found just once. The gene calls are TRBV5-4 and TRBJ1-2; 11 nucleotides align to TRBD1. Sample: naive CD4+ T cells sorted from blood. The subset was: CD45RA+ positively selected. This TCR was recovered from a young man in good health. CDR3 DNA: TGTGCCAGCAGCTCGACCGGGACAGGGGGTGGCTACACCTTC. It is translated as CASSSTGTGGGYTF.